Listed here are 7 T cell receptor beta chains from one sample, sequenced in a study of blood T cell repertoires in COVID-19. Profiling relied on immunoSEQ multiplex PCR, and the TCRdb table lists in-frame clones only, not all of them. The sample has 60,000 to 80,000 clones, 80% to 90% seen once. Material for sequencing was peripheral blood. These receptors all come from a woman aged 60 to 75 with COVID-19, enrolled during active disease.

V and J are TRBV3-1 (or the pseudogene TRBV3-2) and TRBJ2-1, with TRBD2 identical over 13 bases. This CDR3 has 19 amino acids. Germline V gene sequence: CDR1 LGHDT, CDR2 YNNKEL (reference sequence). With 1 base clipped from V and 0 bases from J, the junction kept 6 bases outside the gene matches. In DNA form, the CDR3 reads TGTGCCAGCAGCCAAGTGGGGACTAGCGGGAACAACTCCTACAATGAGCAGTTCTTC. Amino acid sequence: CASSQVGTSGNNSYNEQFF.

This clone is a singleton in its sample. V usage is TRBV11-2 and J usage is TRBJ2-7, with 13 positions matching TRBD2. Germline assignment: CDR1 SGHAT and CDR2 FQNNGV. Trimming at V came to 5 bases and at J to 2 bases, leaving 9 bases not matched to a gene. There are 17 residues in the CDR3. CDR3 in amino acids: CASSLPLGTSGTYEQYF. In DNA, the CDR3 is TGTGCCAGCAGCCTCCCCCTAGGGACTAGCGGGACCTACGAGCAGTACTTC.

The chain recombines TRBV4-3 with TRBJ1-5; D unclear. Between the trimmed V and J ends, which lost 0 bases and 9 bases, there was a span of 18 bases. This CDR3 contains 16 residues. In germline, CDR1 is LGHNA, CDR2 YSLEER. CDR3 loop: CASSQELRLPYRPQHF. The CDR3 DNA follows: TGCGCCAGCAGCCAAGAACTAAGGCTGCCTTATCGGCCCCAGCATTTT.

The J gene is TRBJ2-7, the V gene TRBV11-3, with D possibly matching TRBD2 (6 bases). The V gene's germline CDR1 is SGHNT and CDR2 YENEEA. This CDR3 has 13 residues. V was cut by 5 bases and J by 4 bases, with 12 bases left in between. CDR3 sequence: CASSPRRDYEQYF. The DNA of the CDR3 is TGTGCCAGCAGCCCCCGGAGGGATTACGAGCAGTACTTC. The variable domain in full, completed from reference TRBV11-3 and TRBJ2-7, reads EAGVVQSPRYKIIEKKQPVAFWCNPISGHNTLYWYLQNLGQGPELLIRYENEEAVDDSQLPKDRFSAERLKGVDSTLKIQPAELGDSAVYLCASSPRRDYEQYFGPGTRLTVT.

This sequence joins TRBV7-8 and TRBJ1-1; the D is unclear. Deletions cut 1 base from V and 0 bases from J, with 3 bases between. Germline CDR1 and CDR2: SGHVS and FQNEAQ. This CDR3 is built from 13 residues. The CDR3 nucleotides read TGTGCCAGCAGCTTAGTCGTGAACACTGAAGCTTTCTTT. Protein: CASSLVVNTEAFF.

This clone is categorized as medium-sized. The CDR3 DNA follows: TGTGCCAGCAGTCGAGGAGAGACAGATACGCAGTATTTT. It is translated as CASSRGETDTQYF. The chain uses TRBV6-2 or TRBV6-3 and TRBJ2-3, with unresolved D. The germline V gene has CDR1 MNHEY and CDR2 SVGEGT. V was trimmed by 5 bases and J by 3 bases, leaving 9 bases between them. This CDR3 is 13 amino acids long.

This clone was counted only a few times. J is TRBJ1-1 and V is TRBV14; D is unclear. Germline V gene sequence: CDR1 SGHDN, CDR2 FVKESK. This CDR3 spans 11 amino acids. V was shortened by 2 bases and J by 7 bases, with 5 bases between the two germline ends. The CDR3 reads CASSQNFEAFF. The CDR3 DNA sequence: TGTGCCAGCAGCCAAAACTTTGAAGCTTTCTTT.